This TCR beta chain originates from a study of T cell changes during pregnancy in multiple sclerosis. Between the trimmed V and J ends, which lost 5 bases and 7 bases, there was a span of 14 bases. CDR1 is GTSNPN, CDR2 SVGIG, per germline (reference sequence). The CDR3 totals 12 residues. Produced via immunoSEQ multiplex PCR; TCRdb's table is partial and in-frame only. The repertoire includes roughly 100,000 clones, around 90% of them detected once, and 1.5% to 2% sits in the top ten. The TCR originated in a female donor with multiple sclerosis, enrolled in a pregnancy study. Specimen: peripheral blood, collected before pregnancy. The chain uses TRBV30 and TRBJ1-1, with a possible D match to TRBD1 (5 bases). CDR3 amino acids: CAWGRVRGEAFF. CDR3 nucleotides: TGTGCCTGGGGCAGGGTACGCGGTGAAGCTTTCTTT.